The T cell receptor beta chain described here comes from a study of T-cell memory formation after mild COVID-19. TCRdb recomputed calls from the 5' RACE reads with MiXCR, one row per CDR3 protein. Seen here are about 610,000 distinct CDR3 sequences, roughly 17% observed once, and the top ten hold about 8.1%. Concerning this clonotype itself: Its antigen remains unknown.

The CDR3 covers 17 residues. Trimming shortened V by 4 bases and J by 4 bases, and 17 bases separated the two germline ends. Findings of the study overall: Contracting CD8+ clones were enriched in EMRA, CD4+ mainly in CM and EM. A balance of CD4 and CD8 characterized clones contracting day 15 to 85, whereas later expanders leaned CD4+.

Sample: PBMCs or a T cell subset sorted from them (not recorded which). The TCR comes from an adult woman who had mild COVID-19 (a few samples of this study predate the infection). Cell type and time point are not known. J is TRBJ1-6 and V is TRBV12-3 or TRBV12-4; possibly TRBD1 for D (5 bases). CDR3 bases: TGTGCCAGCAGTTGGGGGGGTGCGAGTCCATATAATTCACCCCTCCACTTT. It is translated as CASSWGGASPYNSPLHF.